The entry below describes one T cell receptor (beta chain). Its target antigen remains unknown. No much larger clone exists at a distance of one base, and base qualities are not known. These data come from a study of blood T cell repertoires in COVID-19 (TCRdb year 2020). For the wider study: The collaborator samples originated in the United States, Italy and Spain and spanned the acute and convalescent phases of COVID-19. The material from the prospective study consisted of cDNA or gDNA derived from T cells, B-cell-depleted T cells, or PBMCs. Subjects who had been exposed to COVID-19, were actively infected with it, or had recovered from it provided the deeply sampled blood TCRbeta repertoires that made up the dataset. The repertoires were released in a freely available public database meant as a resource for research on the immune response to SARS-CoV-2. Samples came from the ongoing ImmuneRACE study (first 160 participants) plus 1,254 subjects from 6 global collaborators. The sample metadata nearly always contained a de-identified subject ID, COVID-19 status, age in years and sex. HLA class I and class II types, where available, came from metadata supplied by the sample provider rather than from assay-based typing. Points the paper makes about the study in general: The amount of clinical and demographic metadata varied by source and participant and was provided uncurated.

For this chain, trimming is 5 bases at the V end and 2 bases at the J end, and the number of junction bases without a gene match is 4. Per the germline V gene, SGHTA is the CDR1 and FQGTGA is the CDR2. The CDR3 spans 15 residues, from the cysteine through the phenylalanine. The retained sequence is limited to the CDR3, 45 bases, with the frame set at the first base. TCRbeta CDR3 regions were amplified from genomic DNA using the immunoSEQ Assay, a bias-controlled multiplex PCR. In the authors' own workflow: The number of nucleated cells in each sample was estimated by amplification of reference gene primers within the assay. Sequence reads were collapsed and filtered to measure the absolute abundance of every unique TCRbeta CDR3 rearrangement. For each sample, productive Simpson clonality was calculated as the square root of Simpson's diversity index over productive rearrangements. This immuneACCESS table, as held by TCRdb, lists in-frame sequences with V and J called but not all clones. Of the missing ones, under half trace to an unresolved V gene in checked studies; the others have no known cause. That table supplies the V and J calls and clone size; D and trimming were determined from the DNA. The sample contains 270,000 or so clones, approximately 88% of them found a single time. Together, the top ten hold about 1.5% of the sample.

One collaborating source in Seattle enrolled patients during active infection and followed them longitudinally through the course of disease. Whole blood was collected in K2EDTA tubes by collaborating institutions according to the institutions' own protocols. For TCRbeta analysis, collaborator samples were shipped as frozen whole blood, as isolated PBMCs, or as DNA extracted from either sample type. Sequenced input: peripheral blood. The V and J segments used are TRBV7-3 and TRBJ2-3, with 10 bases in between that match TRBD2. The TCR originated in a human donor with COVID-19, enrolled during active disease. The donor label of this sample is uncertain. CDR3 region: CASSLSGRITDTQYF. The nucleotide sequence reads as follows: TGTGCCAGCAGCCTTAGCGGGAGGATCACAGATACGCAGTATTTT. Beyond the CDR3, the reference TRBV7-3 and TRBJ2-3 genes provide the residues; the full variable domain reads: GAGVSQTPSNKVTEKGKYVELRCDPISGHTALYWYRQSLGQGPEFLIYFQGTGAADDSGLPNDRFFAVRPEGSVSTLKIQRTERGDSAVYLCASSLSGRITDTQYFGPGTRLTVL.